These 23 T cell receptor beta chains originate from one sample sequenced in a study of PD-1 blockade in classical Hodgkin lymphoma. As for time point: cycle 4 day 1 (C4D1), after 5 to 7 weeks of nivolumab. Each and every patient relapsed after autologous stem cell transplantation, and patients got differing brentuximab vedotin exposure. Generated by immunoSEQ multiplex PCR, the TCRdb table keeps only in-frame clones and is missing some. The sample contains about 44,000 clones, 60% to 70% of which appear only once. The sample here was peripheral blood mononuclear cells (PBMCs), taken before the fourth cycle of nivolumab. Receptor source: a human donor with classical Hodgkin lymphoma.

This sequence joins TRBV2 and TRBJ2-1, with D possibly called TRBD1 or TRBD2 (5 bases each). V gave up 9 bases and J gave up 0 bases, with 12 bases separating them. This CDR3 spans 14 amino acids. CDR1 and CDR2 from the germline V gene are SNHLY and FYNNEI. This CDR3 reads CASFWGSSYNEQFF. CDR3 sequence (DNA): TGTGCCAGTTTTTGGGGGAGCTCCTACAATGAGCAGTTCTTC. Filled out from reference TRBV2 and TRBJ2-1, the complete variable domain reads EPEVTQTPSHQVTQMGQEVILRCVPISNHLYFYWYRQILGQKVEFLVSFYNNEISEKSEIFDDQFSVERPDGSNFTLKIRSTKLEDSAMYFCASFWGSSYNEQFFGPGTRLTVL.

This clone was seen only a few times. The rearrangement joins TRBV5-6 to TRBJ2-1, with D perhaps TRBD2 (5 bases). Germline CDR1 reads SGHDT; CDR2 reads YYEEEE. Trimming took off 0 bases at V and 7 bases at J, with 20 bases between the two ends. The CDR3 runs 17 residues. The CDR3 sequence: CASSLALLTGGRNEQFF. CDR3 nucleotide sequence: TGTGCCAGCAGCTTGGCCCTGTTGACTGGCGGGCGAAATGAGCAGTTCTTC.

This chain joins TRBV18 and TRBJ2-7; D may be TRBD1 (6 bases). V was trimmed by 5 bases and J by 2 bases, leaving 22 bases between them. The germline gives CDR1 KGHSH, CDR2 LQKENI. The CDR3 spans 17 residues. CDR3 coding DNA: TGTGCCAGCTCAAAGAAGTTAGTGACAGGACTCACCTACGAGCAGTACTTC. Translated: CASSKKLVTGLTYEQYF. Supplemented by reference TRBV18 and TRBJ2-7, the full variable domain reads NAGVMQNPRHLVRRRGQEARLRCSPMKGHSHVYWYRQLPEEGLKFMVYLQKENIIDESGMPKERFSAEFPKEGPSILRIQQVVRGDSAAYFCASSKKLVTGLTYEQYFGPGTRLTVT.

This sequence joins TRBV19 and TRBJ2-4; 7 bases line up with TRBD2. The germline V gene has CDR1 LNHDA and CDR2 SQIVND (reference sequence). The junction had 1 base not matched to a gene; V was cut back by 1 base and J by 1 base. This CDR3 comprises 15 residues. Here the CDR3 reads CASSIGRGAKNIQYF. CDR3 in DNA: TGTGCCAGTAGTATAGGGCGGGGGGCCAAAAACATTCAGTACTTC.

About this clone itself: The sample contains more than one DNA sequence encoding this CDR3. The gene calls are TRBV4-3 and TRBJ2-3, with a possible D match to TRBD2 (5 bases). Trimming stripped 1 base from V and 2 bases from J, with 7 bases between. The germline V gene has CDR1 LGHNA and CDR2 YSLEER. The CDR3 spans 14 residues. CDR3 coding DNA: TGCGCCAGCAGCCAAGGCGGGTCCACAGATACGCAGTATTTT. Protein: CASSQGGSTDTQYF.

The rearrangement joins TRBV10-1 to TRBJ2-3, with D unclear. This CDR3 comprises 13 residues. CDR1 and CDR2 from the germline V gene are WNHNN and SYGVQD (reference sequence). V lost 5 bases, J lost 0 bases, and 6 bases lay in between. The CDR3 here is CASSRISTDTQYF. The CDR3 DNA reads as TGCGCCAGCAGTAGGATTAGCACAGATACGCAGTATTTT.

The V call is TRBV6-6, the J call TRBJ2-7; the D gene could be TRBD1 or TRBD2 (6 bases each). CDR1 is MNHNY, CDR2 SVGAGI, per germline (reference sequence). This CDR3 has 11 residues. V lost 10 bases, J lost 12 bases, and 19 bases lay in between. The CDR3 nucleotides are TGTGCCACCACGGGGGCCGATAAGAGGTACTTC. Encoded protein: CATTGADKRYF.

In DNA form, the CDR3 reads TGTGCCAGCTCACCACAACAGGGTCTAGAAAACACCATATATTTT. It codes for CASSPQQGLENTIYF. V usage is TRBV18 and J usage is TRBJ1-3, with D possibly matching TRBD1 (6 bases). Per germline, CDR1 KGHSH and CDR2 LQKENI. The V end was cut by 1 base, the J end by 6 bases, with 13 bases between. This CDR3 region has 15 residues.

This clone was detected only once. The gene calls are TRBV4-1 and TRBJ1-1; the D is unclear. V was shortened by 1 base and J by 7 bases, with 16 bases between the two germline ends. From germline, CDR1 is MGHRA and CDR2 YSYEKL. The CDR3 contains 15 residues. CDR3: CASSQVLSITGEAFF. DNA for the CDR3: TGCGCCAGCAGCCAAGTTTTATCCATAACTGGTGAAGCTTTCTTT.

This clone was recorded once. V usage is TRBV6-5 and J usage is TRBJ2-3; 8 nucleotides agree with TRBD2. Germline lookup yields CDR1 MNHEY and CDR2 SVGAGI. With V trimmed by 7 bases and J by 0 bases, 6 bases remained unmatched. The length of the CDR3 is 15 residues. This CDR3 reads CASNRGGPSTDTQYF. CDR3 coding DNA: TGTGCCAGCAATCGGGGGGGGCCTAGCACAGATACGCAGTATTTT.

The chain has TRBV10-2 and TRBJ2-3, with a possible D match to TRBD2 (6 bases). The V and J ends lost 4 bases and 7 bases respectively, with 15 bases between them. This CDR3 is 14 amino acids long. Germline V gives CDR1 WSHSY, CDR2 SAAADI. CDR3 region: CASSGVGSGYTQYF. Here the CDR3 DNA reads TGCGCCAGCAGTGGGGTTGGTAGCGGTTATACGCAGTATTTT.

V is TRBV5-5 and J is TRBJ2-7; D is unclear. The V gene's germline CDR1 is SGHKS and CDR2 YYEKEE (reference sequence). This CDR3 has 12 amino acids. V shed 3 bases and J shed 1 base, with 5 bases lying between them. The DNA for the CDR3 is TGTGCCAGCAGCTCAAATTCCTACGAGCAGTACTTC. This encodes CASSSNSYEQYF.

This clone was detected only a few times. The chain combines TRBV28 with TRBJ2-7; 8 nucleotides match TRBD1. V lost 4 bases to trimming and J lost 7 bases; unmatched junction nucleotides: 12. CDR3 length: 15 amino acids. CDR1 is MDHEN, CDR2 SYDVKM, per germline. The DNA of the CDR3 is TGTGCCAGCAGTTATATACAGGGGGTATTGAGGGAGCAGTACTTC. This translates into CASSYIQGVLREQYF. The variable domain in full, completed from reference TRBV28 and TRBJ2-7, reads DVKVTQSSRYLVKRTGEKVFLECVQDMDHENMFWYRQDPGLGLRLIYFSYDVKMKEKGDIPEGYSVSREKKERFSLILESASTNQTSMYLCASSYIQGVLREQYFGPGTRLTVT.

CDR3: CASSVALGPKGVGYTF. The DNA for the CDR3 is TGTGCCAGCAGCGTCGCCCTTGGACCCAAGGGAGTCGGCTACACCTTC. V is TRBV9 and J is TRBJ1-2; D is ambiguous. Germline values: CDR1 SGDLS, CDR2 YYNGEE. V was clipped by 2 bases and J by 8 bases, with 22 bases between them. This CDR3 contains 16 residues.

J is TRBJ2-1 and V is TRBV19; 7 bases match TRBD2. This CDR3 spans 15 amino acids. With 6 bases clipped from V and 3 bases from J, the junction kept 8 bases outside the gene matches. Germline V lookup: CDR1 LNHDA, CDR2 SQIVND (reference sequence). The CDR3 loop is CASRFLGGGYNEQFF. The CDR3 nucleotides are TGTGCCAGTAGATTCCTGGGGGGGGGCTACAATGAGCAGTTCTTC.

The CDR3 bases are TGTGCCAGCAGCTTAGGGGGCGCGGGCGGGGAGCTGTTTTTT. Translating gives CASSLGGAGGELFF. This chain connects TRBV7-3 to TRBJ2-2; D is perhaps TRBD1 (6 bases). V was trimmed by 2 bases and J by 7 bases, leaving 11 bases between them. The CDR3 spans 14 residues. The germline V gene encodes CDR1 SGHTA and CDR2 FQGTGA.

The genes are TRBV5-1 and TRBJ1-4; D is ambiguous. CDR1 and CDR2 from the germline V gene are SGHRS and YFSETQ. The CDR3 is 14 residues long. V shed 2 bases and J shed 4 bases, with 9 bases lying between them. CDR3 in DNA: TGCGCCAGCAGCTTAACAGTTCTTAATGAAAAACTGTTTTTT. Translation: CASSLTVLNEKLFF.

This clone is labeled as medium-sized. V usage is TRBV30 and J usage is TRBJ1-3; D possibly corresponds to TRBD1 (5 bases). CDR3 size: 14 residues. From germline, CDR1 is GTSNPN and CDR2 SVGIG (reference sequence). V was shortened by 3 bases and J by 0 bases, with 9 bases between the two germline ends. CDR3 bases: TGTGCCTGGAGAACAGGCTACTCTGGAAACACCATATATTTT. Its translation is CAWRTGYSGNTIYF.

This clone appeared a few times. The chain combines TRBV19 with TRBJ2-2; D remains ambiguous. CDR3 length: 15 residues. Germline-derived CDR1 and CDR2 are LNHDA and SQIVND (reference sequence). Trimming shortened V by 5 bases and J by 4 bases, and 14 bases separated the two germline ends. The CDR3 protein is CASSPEGPSTGELFF. Written as DNA, the CDR3 is TGTGCCAGTAGTCCGGAAGGACCGAGCACCGGGGAGCTGTTTTTT. The variable domain in full, with the rest retrieved from reference TRBV19 and TRBJ2-2, is DGGITQSPKYLFRKEGQNVTLSCEQNLNHDAMYWYRQDPGQGLRLIYYSQIVNDFQKGDIAEGYSVSREKKESFPLTVTSAQKNPTAFYLCASSPEGPSTGELFFGEGSRLTVL.

The gene calls are TRBV2 and TRBJ2-1, with 13 bases matching TRBD2. With 6 bases clipped from V and 3 bases from J, the junction kept 5 bases outside the gene matches. The CDR3 length is 16 residues. Germline CDR1 reads SNHLY; CDR2 reads FYNNEI. CDR3 loop: CASRARTSGGYNEQFF. The CDR3 nucleotides read TGTGCCAGCAGAGCCCGGACTAGCGGGGGCTACAATGAGCAGTTCTTC.

The chain couples TRBV29-1 to TRBJ1-3, with 10 bases lining up with TRBD1. V was pared by 7 bases and J by 6 bases, with 9 bases of the junction left unmatched. This CDR3 is built from 14 residues. Germline V gene lookup returns CDR1 SQVTM and CDR2 ANQGSEA. CDR3 coding DNA: TGCAGCGCCAGCGACAGGGGGCTTTTAAACACCATATATTTT. Its translation: CSASDRGLLNTIYF.

This clone was counted a single time. The chain recombines TRBV5-6 with TRBJ1-2; D may be TRBD1 (5 bases). CDR3 length: 11 residues. Trimming left V 3 bases short and J 5 bases short, with 5 bases between. The V gene's germline CDR1 is SGHDT and CDR2 YYEEEE. CDR3 nucleotide sequence: TGTGCCAGCAGCTGGGGGTATGGCTACACCTTC. This encodes CASSWGYGYTF.

V and J are TRBV29-1 and TRBJ1-3; weak D call: TRBD1 (5 bases). Trimming left V 3 bases short and J 3 bases short, with 9 bases between. The length of the CDR3 is 13 residues. CDR1 is SQVTM and CDR2 is ANQGSEA in the germline V gene. The CDR3 reads CSVDHGGGNTIYF. The CDR3 coding sequence is TGCAGCGTTGATCATGGGGGTGGAAACACCATATATTTT.